The 5 T cell receptor beta chains in this list originate from one sample, sequenced in a study of OX40 agonist ivuxolimab in advanced cancers. Sequencing used immunoSEQ multiplex PCR; TCRdb keeps in-frame clones, though not all of them. This sample has approximately 52,000 clones, with 70% to 90% found just once. The sequenced sample was CD4+ or CD8+ T cells sorted from blood, obtained in a trial of the OX40 agonist ivuxolimab. These receptors were collected from an adult with an advanced solid tumor such as melanoma, head and neck, liver or kidney cancer.

The gene calls are TRBV5-4 and TRBJ1-1; possible D gene TRBD1, 5 bases. Germline CDR1 reads SGHNT; CDR2 reads YYREEE (reference sequence). V was trimmed by 3 bases and J by 5 bases, leaving 11 bases between them. The CDR3 has 13 residues. The CDR3 loop reads CASSSGPGTEAFF. The CDR3 DNA reads as TGTGCCAGCAGCTCGGGACCGGGGACTGAAGCTTTCTTT.

The rearrangement uses TRBV5-4 and TRBJ2-5, with D tentatively TRBD1 (5 bases). Matching the DNA end better, TRBJ2-7 makes the J call doubtful. This CDR3 spans 15 amino acids. CDR1 and CDR2 from the germline V gene are SGHNT and YYREEE (reference sequence). CDR3: CASSLGDAYSYEQYF. The CDR3 DNA is TGTGCCAGCAGCTTAGGGGATGCCTACTCCTACGAGCAGTACTTC.

This rearrangement joins TRBV5-6 to TRBJ2-3, with 10 bases that match TRBD2. The V and J ends lost 4 bases and 2 bases, in that order; junction bases with no gene match: 7. Germline V gene lookup returns CDR1 SGHDT and CDR2 YYEEEE. This CDR3 has 16 residues. The CDR3 nucleotides are TGTGCCAGCAGCCTGGGAGCGGGGGGGTTCACAGATACGCAGTATTTT. It is translated as CASSLGAGGFTDTQYF.

This chain connects TRBV5-6 to TRBJ1-2, with D perhaps matching TRBD1 (6 bases). The length of the CDR3 is 14 residues. With 4 bases removed from V and 7 bases from J, the gap between germline ends came to 17 bases. Per germline, CDR1 SGHDT and CDR2 YYEEEE. Written as DNA, the CDR3 is TGTGCCAGCAGCCCACTAGGGGACACCCTTGGCTACACCTTC. Amino acids: CASSPLGDTLGYTF.

This clone was seen once. The chain carries TRBV19 and TRBJ1-6; D is unclear. CDR1 and CDR2 (germline): LNHDA, SQIVND (reference sequence). V shed 7 bases and J shed 5 bases, with 12 bases lying between them. The CDR3 spans 14 residues. The CDR3 bases are TGTGCCAGTAAAGACCCTTTTAATAATTCACCCCTCCACTTT. Protein product: CASKDPFNNSPLHF.